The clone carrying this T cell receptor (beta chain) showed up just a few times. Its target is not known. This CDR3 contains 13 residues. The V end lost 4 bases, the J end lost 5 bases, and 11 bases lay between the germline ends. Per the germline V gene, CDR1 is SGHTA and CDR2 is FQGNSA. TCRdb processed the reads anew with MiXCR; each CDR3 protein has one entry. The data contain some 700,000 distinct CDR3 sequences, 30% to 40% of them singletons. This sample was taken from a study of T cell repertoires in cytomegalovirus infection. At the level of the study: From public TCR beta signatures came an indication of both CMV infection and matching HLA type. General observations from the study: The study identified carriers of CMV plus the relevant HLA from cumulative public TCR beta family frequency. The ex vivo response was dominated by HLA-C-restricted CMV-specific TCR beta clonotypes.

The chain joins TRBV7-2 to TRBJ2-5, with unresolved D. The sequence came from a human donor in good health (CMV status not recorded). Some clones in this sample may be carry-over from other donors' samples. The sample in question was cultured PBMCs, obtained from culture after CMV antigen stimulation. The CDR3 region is CASSSPPWETQYF. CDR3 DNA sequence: TGTGCCAGCAGCTCCCCCCCCTGGGAGACCCAGTACTTC.